Below, 18 T cell receptor beta chains from the same sample are listed, as sequenced in a study of blood T cell repertoires in COVID-19. Only in-frame clones appear in the TCRdb table, and some are missing; sequencing was by immunoSEQ multiplex PCR. The sample consists of a few hundred thousand clones, approximately 88% of them appearing once. Material: PBMCs or T cells enriched from blood (not recorded which). These receptors originate from a man younger than 35 with acute COVID-19.

The gene calls are TRBV5-1 and TRBJ1-5; D perhaps matches TRBD1 (6 bases). The CDR3 length is 15 residues. Trimming pared 4 bases from V and 2 bases from J, leaving 13 bases between. CDR1 and CDR2 from the germline V gene are SGHRS and YFSETQ. The CDR3 sequence is CASSPETGGNQPQHF. The CDR3 DNA reads TGCGCCAGCAGCCCGGAGACAGGAGGCAATCAGCCCCAGCATTTT.

The chain combines TRBV6-1 with TRBJ2-7; 9 bases map to TRBD1. CDR1 MNHNS and CDR2 SASEGT come from the germline V gene. CDR3 length equals 16 residues. Losses at the gene ends were 4 bases for V and 2 bases for J; bases not matched to a gene: 9. As DNA, the CDR3 is TGTGCCAGCAGTGCGTCGAGGACAGGGGTCACCTACGAGCAGTACTTC. As protein: CASSASRTGVTYEQYF.

V is TRBV3-1 (or the pseudogene TRBV3-2) and J is TRBJ1-2, with 8 bases matching TRBD1. Germline trimming cut 3 bases from V and 4 bases from J; bases unmatched to any gene: 10. This CDR3 is 16 amino acids long. Per the germline V gene, CDR1 is LGHDT and CDR2 is YNNKEL (reference sequence). The DNA of the CDR3 is TGTGCCAGCAGCCAGGAAGGACAGGGTAAACGCTATGGCTACACCTTC. Translated: CASSQEGQGKRYGYTF.

The chain couples TRBV28 to TRBJ2-2; maybe TRBD1 (5 bases). Between the trimmed V and J ends, which lost 6 bases and 2 bases, there was a span of 10 bases. The CDR3 covers 14 residues. Per the germline V gene, CDR1 is MDHEN and CDR2 is SYDVKM. Here the CDR3 DNA reads TGTGCCAGCAGCCTAGGACATAACACCGGGGAGCTGTTTTTT. Encoded protein: CASSLGHNTGELFF.

This clone was detected only once. The CDR3 DNA follows: TGTGCCAGCAGTAGGGGGGGCAATGAGCAGTTCTTC. Translation: CASSRGGNEQFF. The gene calls are TRBV6-1 and TRBJ2-1; the D gene is possibly TRBD2 (7 bases). Germline CDR1 reads MNHNS; CDR2 reads SASEGT. V lost 5 bases to trimming and J lost 6 bases, with 8 bases between them. The CDR3 is 12 residues long.

This clone was observed a single time. The chain couples TRBV6-5 to TRBJ1-1; D gene ambiguous. Germline lookup yields CDR1 MNHEY and CDR2 SVGAGI. Trimming pared 6 bases from V and 8 bases from J, leaving 10 bases between. The length of the CDR3 is 11 residues. The DNA for the CDR3 is TGTGCCAGCAGCCAGTTCCGCGAAGCTTTCTTT. Its protein product is CASSQFREAFF.

This clone was picked up a small number of times. The genes are TRBV7-9 and TRBJ2-2, with 7 bases fitting TRBD2. The CDR3 is 17 amino acids. The germline gives CDR1 SEHNR, CDR2 FQNEAQ (reference sequence). The J segment lost 1 base and the V segment lost 3 bases, leaving 8 bases of the junction unmatched. The CDR3 is CASSFPGGTLNTGELFF. The CDR3 nucleotides read TGTGCCAGCAGCTTCCCCGGGGGGACCTTGAACACCGGGGAGCTGTTTTTT.

The rearrangement links TRBV13 to TRBJ1-1, with D possibly being TRBD1 (5 bases). CDR3 length equals 14 residues. Trimming took off 2 bases at V and 5 bases at J, with 12 bases between the two ends. Germline loops: CDR1 PRHDT, CDR2 FYEKMQ (reference sequence). CDR3 residues: CASSLSGGRTEAFF. Here the CDR3 DNA reads TGTGCCAGCAGCTTATCCGGGGGGAGAACTGAAGCTTTCTTT.

The rearrangement links TRBV3-1 (or the pseudogene TRBV3-2) to TRBJ1-5, with TRBD1 identical over 7 bases. Germline values: CDR1 LGHDT, CDR2 YNNKEL (reference sequence). The CDR3 sequence is 11 residues long. In DNA form, the CDR3 reads TGTCCAGGGGGGCCCGGGGGGCCCCAGCATTTT. Its translation: CPGGPGGPQHF.

The chain employs TRBV6-5 and TRBJ2-6; possibly TRBD2 for D (6 bases). Germline values: CDR1 MNHEY, CDR2 SVGAGI. The CDR3 totals 15 residues. Between the trimmed V and J ends, which lost 6 bases and 0 bases, there was a span of 9 bases. The CDR3: CASRDYSSGANVLTF. CDR3 DNA: TGTGCCAGCAGGGACTATAGCTCTGGGGCCAACGTCCTGACTTTC.

This clone was detected a few times. The rearrangement uses TRBV27 and TRBJ2-7, with D possibly TRBD1 on 6 matching bases. V was shortened by 6 bases and J by 2 bases, with 14 bases between the two germline ends. Germline V CDR1 and CDR2: MNHEY, SMNVEV (reference sequence). This CDR3 has 14 amino acids. CDR3 loop: CASSPTGTTYEQYF. The CDR3 DNA sequence: TGTGCCAGCAGCCCGACCGGGACAACCTACGAGCAGTACTTC.

V gene TRBV14 combines with J gene TRBJ2-7, with D possibly being TRBD1 (5 bases). The CDR3 totals 13 residues. V lost 2 bases and J 1 base, leaving 6 bases between the germline ends. Germline CDR1 reads SGHDN; CDR2 reads FVKESK. CDR3 DNA sequence: TGTGCCAGCAGCCAACCAGGGTCCTACGAGCAGTACTTC. It yields the protein CASSQPGSYEQYF.

This chain joins TRBV2 and TRBJ1-6, with 8 bases lining up with TRBD1. Germline CDR1 and CDR2: SNHLY and FYNNEI. The V segment lost 6 bases and the J segment 7 bases; nucleotides outside the gene matches: 8. The CDR3 extends over 15 amino acids. CDR3 loop: CASSQDRVGNSPLHF. Written as DNA, the CDR3 is TGTGCCAGCAGCCAGGACAGGGTCGGGAATTCACCCCTCCACTTT.

This clone came up a few times. The gene calls are TRBV21-1 and TRBJ1-2; the table's D call TRBD1 went unverified against the DNA. TRBV21-1 is a pseudogene. CDR3 length: 14 amino acids. In nucleotides, the CDR3 is TGTGCCAGCACCCCGACAGCTACGAACTATGGCTACACCTTC. Translating gives CASTPTATNYGYTF.

This clone was seen once. J is TRBJ2-3 and V is TRBV7-3, with 8 positions matching TRBD1. Germline-derived CDR1 and CDR2 are SGHTA and FQGTGA. Trimming took 0 bases from V and 4 from J; bases not matched to a gene: 3. The CDR3 is 15 residues long. The CDR3 DNA follows: TGTGCCAGCAGCTTAACTCAGGGGGCTGCAGATACGCAGTATTTT. It specifies CASSLTQGAADTQYF.

The rearrangement links TRBV2 to TRBJ1-1; 12 bases match TRBD1. The CDR3 loop spans 16 amino acids. V shed 5 bases, J shed 4 bases, and the junction held 8 bases outside the gene matches. CDR1 and CDR2 from the germline V gene are SNHLY and FYNNEI. Written as DNA, the CDR3 is TGTGCCAGCAGTTTCCCGGGACAGGGGGCTTTCACTGAAGCTTTCTTT. Translation gives CASSFPGQGAFTEAFF.

The chain has TRBV27 and TRBJ1-1; 9 bases match TRBD1. The length of the CDR3 is 16 residues. Per the germline V gene, CDR1 is MNHEY and CDR2 is SMNVEV (reference sequence). Trimming removed 5 bases from V and 1 base from J; junction bases left unmatched: 8. In DNA, the CDR3 is TGTGCCAGCAGTCAATCCGGGACAGGGTGGAACACTGAAGCTTTCTTT. This gives the protein CASSQSGTGWNTEAFF.

This clone was seen more than once but under ten times. The chain couples TRBV10-1 to TRBJ2-1; 9 bases line up with TRBD1. Per the germline V gene, CDR1 is WNHNN and CDR2 is SYGVQD (reference sequence). With V trimmed by 3 bases and J by 2 bases, 2 bases remained unmatched. The CDR3 totals 15 residues. The CDR3 bases are TGCGCCAGCAGTGAAGGACAGGGGCCCTACAATGAGCAGTTCTTC. Translation gives CASSEGQGPYNEQFF.